This TCR beta chain was retrieved from a study of control samples from healthy donors and cancer patients. This clone was found once. The CDR3 sequence is 14 residues long. V was cut by 7 bases and J by 2 bases, with 15 bases left in between. The germline V gene has CDR1 MDHEN and CDR2 SYDVKM. TCRdb's table, derived via immunoSEQ multiplex PCR, lists solely in-frame clones and lacks some. The profile shows about 190,000 clones, roughly nine tenths of them singletons. This clonotype originated in a young man in good health. The rearrangement uses TRBV28 and TRBJ2-7; D call uncertain. The specimen sequenced was blood. This CDR3 reads CASIQGQDTYEQYF. DNA of the CDR3: TGTGCCAGCATCCAAGGTCAAGATACCTACGAGCAGTACTTC.